This T cell receptor (beta chain) was profiled in a study of spatial heterogeneity in lung cancer (dated by TCRdb to about 2019). As for the study more broadly: Beta-chain transcripts were consistently detected in greater numbers than alpha-chain transcripts, which likely reflected higher beta-chain transcript abundance. In the raw uncorrected reads, each unique combination of TCR and UMI appeared more than ten times on average. In non-small cell lung cancer, the study quantitatively compared TCR alpha and beta repertoires across several tumor regions, matched nontumor lung, and blood. Nonsynonymous mutation counts, determined by whole-exome sequencing of tumor tissue, were related to TCR repertoire features. Both alpha and beta chains were TCR-sequenced in about 240 tumor regions, some 64 matched nontumor lung samples and more than 50 PBMC samples obtained at surgery. Broad study findings and their caveats: Confirming at a functional level the hypothesis that regional TCRs recognize regional mutations was considered to require additional single-cell paired TCR alpha and beta sequencing. Ubiquitous expanded tumor TCRs were found in blood more often at tumor resection than at routine follow-up.

This clonotype was detected ten times or more. What antigen it recognizes has not been identified. Base qualities are not recorded, but no much larger clone differs from it by a single base. Library generation was performed with 5' RACE. The sample was run on a NextSeq 500. The TCR library protocol attached a unique molecular identifier to each TCR cDNA molecule to allow correction of PCR and sequencing errors. Per the authors' processing: Decombinator tools were used for TCR identification, UMI-based error correction and CDR3 extraction. TCRs above a frequency of 2 per 1,000, corresponding to the top 1% of the tumor frequency distribution, were defined as expanded. Renyi diversity was calculated using the R vegan package after each repertoire was subsampled 100 times to 5,000 TCRs. CDR3 similarity networks were built from amino acid triplet string-kernel similarity, with CDR3s being connected when pairwise similarity was above 0.82. Starting from the raw public reads, TCRdb applied fastp trimming at Q25, assembled clones with MiXCR and retained in-frame beta chains. Each entry is one CDR3 protein sequence, shown with its most common DNA and genes. TCRdb assigned the V and J calls; the authors' analysis was not used. This sample comprises approximately 40,000 distinct CDR3 sequences, 4% to 6% of them detected only once. The top ten constitute 25% to 35% of the sample.

The CDR3 holds 13 amino acids from the cysteine to the phenylalanine. The entry retains the CDR3 DNA only, 39 bases that are in frame from base 1. V sheds 3 bases and J sheds 6 bases, leaving 10 bases between their ends. This specimen's time point label, interpreted: sample taken at primary tumor resection. Whole RNA extracted from tumor and nontumor lung tissue, or from cryopreserved PBMC samples, was used for TCR sequencing without cell sorting. The donors were approximately 70 patients from the lung TRACERx cohort who had early-stage, untreated non-small cell lung cancer. Only patients with enough RNA available from two or more tumor regions were chosen for TCR sequencing.

This sequence was found in a female donor with early-stage non-small cell lung cancer. Sequencing was performed on PBMCs, taken at surgery. Recombination connected TRBV23-1 to TRBJ2-3; no confident D gene assignment can be made. TRBV23-1 qualifies as an ORF whose function is uncertain. The DNA sequence is given as TGCGCCAGCAGTCAGGGCTCAAGGGATACGCAGTATTTT. Its protein is CASSQGSRDTQYF.